These T cell receptor beta chains were read from a single sample in a study of T cells in Graves' hyperthyroidism and ophthalmopathy. TCRdb redid the calling of the multiplex PCR reads with MiXCR, one entry per CDR3 protein. This repertoire shows 800,000 or so distinct CDR3 sequences, roughly 40% found once; its top ten account for around 10%. The specimen was blood. The receptors shown here come from a young man with Graves' hyperthyroidism. Each CDR3 is given with its conserved first and last residue. A D gene is named only where the DNA matches it firmly. Rows give clone size only sometimes, using once, few, many, or a class for an expanded clone.

J	size	D	V	CDR3	DNA
TRBJ1-3	.	.	TRBV11-2	CASSLQQGYGNTIYF	TGTGCCAGCAGCTTACAACAGGGATATGGAAACACCATATATTTT
TRBJ1-6	.	.	TRBV7-2	CASSLKISGSSYNSPLHF	TGTGCCAGCAGCTTAAAAATTTCGGGGAGCTCCTATAATTCACCCCTCCACTTT
TRBJ2-1	.	.	TRBV15	CATSSRRDNNEQFF	TGTGCCACCAGCAGTAGACGGGACAACAATGAGCAGTTCTTC
TRBJ1-5	.	.	TRBV4-1	CASSQDNTASGPQHF	TGCGCCAGCAGCCAAGATAACACCGCCAGTGGGCCCCAGCATTTT
TRBJ2-7	few	.	TRBV9	CASSPGDLPYEQYF	TGTGCCAGCAGCCCCGGGGACCTCCCCTACGAGCAGTACTTC
TRBJ2-7	.	.	TRBV7-2	CASSARGSEQYF	TGTGCCAGCAGCGCGCGGGGATCCGAGCAGTACTTC
TRBJ2-5	.	.	TRBV7-2	CASRWSWSEKETQNF	TGTGCCAGCAGGTGGAGTTGGAGCGAAAAGGAGACCCAGAACTTC
TRBJ1-5	.	.	TRBV4-1	CASSTGLNQPQHF	TGCGCCAGCAGCACAGGACTCAATCAGCCCCAGCATTTT
TRBJ2-7	.	TRBD1	TRBV7-2	CASSWGQANYEQYF	TGTGCCAGCAGCTGGGGACAGGCGAACTACGAGCAGTACTTC
TRBJ1-4	many	.	TRBV10-3	CATGPHRATNEKLFF	TGTGCCACCGGCCCGCACCGTGCAACTAATGAAAAACTGTTTTTT
TRBJ2-7	once	.	TRBV5-1	CASSLVGEEQYF	TGCGCCAGCAGCTTGGTGGGGGAAGAGCAGTACTTC
TRBJ1-1	many	TRBD1	TRBV7-2	CASSRGTGDTEAFF	TGTGCCAGCAGCCGCGGGACAGGGGACACTGAAGCTTTCTTT
TRBJ1-6	many	TRBD1	TRBV15	CATSTRQGSSPLHF	TGTGCCACCAGCACCAGACAGGGGTCTTCACCCCTCCACTTT
TRBJ1-1	.	.	TRBV7-9	CASARRVDTEAFF	TGTGCCAGCGCTCGAAGGGTGGACACTGAAGCTTTCTTT
TRBJ1-1	many	.	TRBV7-9	CASSLEKAGALTEAFF	TGTGCCAGCAGCTTAGAAAAAGCGGGCGCGTTGACTGAAGCTTTCTTT
TRBJ1-3	many	.	TRBV7-9	CASSLLSSGNTIYF	TGTGCCAGCAGCCTTTTGAGCTCTGGAAACACCATATATTTT
TRBJ1-1	.	.	TRBV20-1	CSAREPGIIMNTEAFF	TGCAGTGCTAGAGAGCCGGGAATCATCATGAACACTGAAGCTTTCTTT
TRBJ2-7	.	.	TRBV20-1	CSARGGGGGEQYF	TGCAGTGCAAGAGGAGGGGGGGGAGGCGAGCAGTACTTC
TRBJ1-1	.	.	TRBV4-1	CASSQVAVTEAFF	TGCGCCAGCAGCCAAGTCGCGGTGACTGAAGCTTTCTTT
TRBJ2-7	many	.	TRBV2	CASSVDPKGEQYF	TGTGCCAGCAGCGTAGACCCGAAGGGCGAGCAGTACTTC
TRBJ2-7	many	.	TRBV12-3/TRBV12-4	CASSFTVYEQYF	TGTGCCAGCAGTTTTACAGTCTACGAGCAGTACTTC
TRBJ1-1	.	.	TRBV29-1	CSVADAGTEAFF	TGCAGCGTCGCTGATGCGGGCACTGAAGCTTTCTTT
TRBJ1-2	many	.	TRBV9	CASSVGEGGGYTF	TGTGCCAGCAGCGTAGGTGAGGGCGGTGGCTACACCTTC
TRBJ1-1	many	.	TRBV25-1	CASSQTGVSTEAFF	TGTGCCAGCAGTCAGACAGGTGTAAGCACTGAAGCTTTCTTT